The rows below give T cell receptor beta chains drawn from one sample of a study of T-cell memory formation after mild COVID-19. TCRdb reprocessed the 5' RACE reads via MiXCR and lists one record per CDR3 protein. The table records around 260,000 distinct CDR3 sequences, 15% to 20% of them present only once. Sequenced: PBMCs or a T cell subset sorted from them (not recorded which). These receptor sequences come from a man younger than 35 who had mild COVID-19 (a few samples of this study predate the infection). Cell type and time point are not known. The CDR3 runs from the conserved cysteine through the conserved F or W. Fields, in order: clone size, J gene, V gene, D gene, CDR3 DNA, CDR3 protein. D genes are given only for firm matches. Rows may omit the clone size; those that give it use once, few, many or a size class.

size: NA; J: TRBJ1-2; V: TRBV6-4; D: NA; DNA: TGTGCCAGCAGTTCCACAGGGCGGTCTGGCTACACCTTC; CDR3: CASSSTGRSGYTF
size: few; J: TRBJ1-2; V: TRBV10-3; D: NA; DNA: TGTGCCATCAGTGATGATTGGAGAGGCTATGGCTACACCTTC; CDR3: CAISDDWRGYGYTF
size: NA; J: TRBJ2-1; V: TRBV19; D: NA; DNA: TGTGCCAGTAGTATGGTGGGGACGGAGCAGTTCTTC; CDR3: CASSMVGTEQFF
size: NA; J: TRBJ2-5; V: TRBV5-1; D: NA; DNA: TGCGCCAGCAGCTCTACAGGGATCCAAGAGACCCAGTACTTC; CDR3: CASSSTGIQETQYF
size: NA; J: TRBJ2-3; V: TRBV27; D: NA; DNA: TGTGCCAGCAGTACCCAACTACCCCAGGATACGCAGTATTTT; CDR3: CASSTQLPQDTQYF
size: NA; J: TRBJ2-2; V: TRBV18; D: NA; DNA: TGTGCCAGCTCACCACTGGAGCGAACCGGGGAGCTGTTTTTT; CDR3: CASSPLERTGELFF
size: few; J: TRBJ2-6; V: TRBV4-2; D: TRBD2; DNA: TGTGCCAGCAGCTTAGGCCTAGCGGGGGTCGGGGCCAACGTCCTGACTTTC; CDR3: CASSLGLAGVGANVLTF
size: NA; J: TRBJ2-3; V: TRBV12-3/TRBV12-4; D: NA; DNA: TGTGCCAGCAGTCTCTCCCCCGGGGATACGCAGTATTTT; CDR3: CASSLSPGDTQYF
size: NA; J: TRBJ2-7; V: TRBV4-3; D: NA; DNA: TGCGCCAGCAGCCAGACCCACAGGACAACCTACGAGCAGTACTTC; CDR3: CASSQTHRTTYEQYF
size: NA; J: TRBJ1-2; V: TRBV6-2/TRBV6-3; D: NA; DNA: TGTGCCAGCTCACCACTTGGCTATGGCTACACCTTC; CDR3: CASSPLGYGYTF
size: NA; J: TRBJ2-1; V: TRBV6-2/TRBV6-3; D: NA; DNA: TGTGCCAGCAGTTTTCTGGGGGGCCCTAGGCATGAGCAGTTCTTC; CDR3: CASSFLGGPRHEQFF
size: NA; J: TRBJ2-2; V: TRBV12-3/TRBV12-4; D: NA; DNA: TGTGCCAGCAGCCCTGAGGGGGGGCCGAACACCGGGGAGCTGTTTTTT; CDR3: CASSPEGGPNTGELFF
size: NA; J: TRBJ1-5; V: TRBV28; D: NA; DNA: TGTGCCAGCAGCGAAAGACGGATCAATCAGCCCCAGCATTTT; CDR3: CASSERRINQPQHF
size: few; J: TRBJ2-2; V: TRBV27; D: NA; DNA: TGTGCCAGCAAGCAGGGTACGAGCACCGGGGAGCTGTTTTTT; CDR3: CASKQGTSTGELFF
size: few; J: TRBJ2-5; V: TRBV9; D: NA; DNA: TGTGCCAGCAGGGGAGAGGGAGCAGAAGAGACCCAGTACTTC; CDR3: CASRGEGAEETQYF
size: NA; J: TRBJ1-2; V: TRBV5-1; D: TRBD1; DNA: TGCGCCAGCAGGGAGAGACAGGGGGCTAACTATGGCTACACCTTC; CDR3: CASRERQGANYGYTF
size: NA; J: TRBJ1-5; V: TRBV10-1; D: NA; DNA: TGCGCCAGCAGTATGGGGATTGGCAATCAGCCCCAGCATTTT; CDR3: CASSMGIGNQPQHF
size: NA; J: TRBJ1-1; V: TRBV3-1; D: NA; DNA: TGTGCCAGCAGCCAAGGGGGGGGACCTGAAGCTTTCTTT; CDR3: CASSQGGGPEAFF
size: NA; J: TRBJ2-5; V: TRBV5-6; D: TRBD2; DNA: TGTGCCAGCAGCTTGAGGGTAGCGGGGGGGGAGACCCAGTACTTC; CDR3: CASSLRVAGGETQYF
size: many; J: TRBJ1-1; V: TRBV18; D: NA; DNA: TGTGCCAGCTCCCCTTATTTCAGGGCTGAAGCTTTCTTT; CDR3: CASSPYFRAEAFF
size: NA; J: TRBJ2-1; V: TRBV10-1; D: NA; DNA: TGCGCCAGCAGTGAGGCAGGGGCCCGGGATGAGCAGTTCTTC; CDR3: CASSEAGARDEQFF
size: NA; J: TRBJ2-5; V: TRBV5-1; D: NA; DNA: TGCGCCAGCAGCTTGGAAGGGGTAGGGGAGACCCAGTACTTC; CDR3: CASSLEGVGETQYF
size: NA; J: TRBJ1-2; V: TRBV7-2; D: TRBD1; DNA: TGTGCCAGCAGCCGCCCAGAGGGGGCGCTTGGCTACACCTTC; CDR3: CASSRPEGALGYTF
size: many; J: TRBJ2-1; V: TRBV9; D: NA; DNA: TGTGCCAGCAGCGTAGTGGGGGGTCCCAGCTCCTACAATGAGCAGTTCTTC; CDR3: CASSVVGGPSSYNEQFF
size: NA; J: TRBJ1-1; V: TRBV27; D: NA; DNA: TGTGCCAGCAGTCTCCGTGGGGGGCCATCCTCTGAAGCTTTCTTT; CDR3: CASSLRGGPSSEAFF
size: few; J: TRBJ2-1; V: TRBV5-1; D: NA; DNA: TGCGCCAGCAGCTTGGCCTTAGGGCAGGGTTACAATGAGCAGTTCTTC; CDR3: CASSLALGQGYNEQFF
size: NA; J: TRBJ2-1; V: TRBV7-2; D: NA; DNA: TGTGCCAGCAGCTTCGTATATGAGCAGTTCTTC; CDR3: CASSFVYEQFF
size: NA; J: TRBJ2-5; V: TRBV12-3/TRBV12-4; D: TRBD2; DNA: TGTGCCAGCACCGGACTAGTTAGTGGAGAGACCCAGTACTTC; CDR3: CASTGLVSGETQYF
size: NA; J: TRBJ1-2; V: TRBV30; D: TRBD1; DNA: TGTGCCTGGAATCTACCACTTAGGGACAGGGGAAGGTATGGCTACACCTTC; CDR3: CAWNLPLRDRGRYGYTF
size: few; J: TRBJ2-3; V: TRBV7-9; D: NA; DNA: TGTGCCAGCAGCTTTGGGGGCGAGGGGCGTAGCACAGATACGCAGTATTTT; CDR3: CASSFGGEGRSTDTQYF
size: NA; J: TRBJ2-2; V: TRBV6-2/TRBV6-3; D: TRBD1; DNA: TGTGCCAGCAGTTACTCCGACAGGGCTCCGAACACCGGGGAGCTGTTTTTT; CDR3: CASSYSDRAPNTGELFF
size: few; J: TRBJ2-3; V: TRBV3-1; D: TRBD2; DNA: TGTGCCAGCAGCCAAGATCTAGGGGTAGCGGGGACCCACAATACGCAGTATTTT; CDR3: CASSQDLGVAGTHNTQYF
size: NA; J: TRBJ1-1; V: TRBV18; D: NA; DNA: TGTGCCAGCTCACCTTCCTCAAGGGGAATTAACACTGAAGCTTTCTTT; CDR3: CASSPSSRGINTEAFF
size: few; J: TRBJ2-5; V: TRBV7-7; D: NA; DNA: TGTGCTAGCAGCTCCCGGCCGGGACAACAAGAGACCCAGTACTTC; CDR3: CASSSRPGQQETQYF
size: NA; J: TRBJ1-2; V: TRBV5-6; D: NA; DNA: TGTGCCAGCAGCCCTGGGGAGGGTAGCTATGGCTACACCTTC; CDR3: CASSPGEGSYGYTF
size: many; J: TRBJ2-3; V: TRBV14; D: TRBD2; DNA: TGTGCCAGCAGCCAAGCCCCCCGGAGACTAGCGGGGGGCCGGAATACGCAGTATTTT; CDR3: CASSQAPRRLAGGRNTQYF
size: NA; J: TRBJ2-5; V: TRBV18; D: NA; DNA: TGTGCCAGCTCACCTAAGACAGGACAAGAGACCCAGTACTTC; CDR3: CASSPKTGQETQYF
size: NA; J: TRBJ1-2; V: TRBV12-3/TRBV12-4; D: NA; DNA: TGTGCCAGCAGATCCCTGGGTTATGGCTACACCTTC; CDR3: CASRSLGYGYTF
size: few; J: TRBJ2-5; V: TRBV9; D: TRBD1; DNA: TGTGCCAGCAGCCTCGGGACAGGGTCGAGAGAGACCCAGTACTTC; CDR3: CASSLGTGSRETQYF
size: few; J: TRBJ2-7; V: TRBV4-1; D: NA; DNA: TGCGCCAGCAGCCAAGGGCCCGAGCAGTACTTC; CDR3: CASSQGPEQYF